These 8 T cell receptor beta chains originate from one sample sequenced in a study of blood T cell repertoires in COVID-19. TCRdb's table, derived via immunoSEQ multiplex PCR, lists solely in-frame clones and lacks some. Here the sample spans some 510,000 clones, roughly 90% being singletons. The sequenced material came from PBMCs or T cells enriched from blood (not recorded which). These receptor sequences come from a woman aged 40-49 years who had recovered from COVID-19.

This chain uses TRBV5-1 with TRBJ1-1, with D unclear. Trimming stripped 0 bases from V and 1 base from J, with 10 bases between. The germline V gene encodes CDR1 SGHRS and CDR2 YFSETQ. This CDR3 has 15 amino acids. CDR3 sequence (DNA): TGCGCCAGCAGCTTGGTACCCGGAGAGAACACTGAAGCTTTCTTT. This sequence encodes CASSLVPGENTEAFF.

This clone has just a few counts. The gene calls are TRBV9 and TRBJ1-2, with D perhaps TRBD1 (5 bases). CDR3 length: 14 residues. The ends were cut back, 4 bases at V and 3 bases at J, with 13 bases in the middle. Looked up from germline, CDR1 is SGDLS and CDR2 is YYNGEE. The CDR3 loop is CASSPRGEDYGYTF. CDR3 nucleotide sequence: TGTGCCAGCAGCCCGAGAGGGGAGGACTATGGCTACACCTTC.

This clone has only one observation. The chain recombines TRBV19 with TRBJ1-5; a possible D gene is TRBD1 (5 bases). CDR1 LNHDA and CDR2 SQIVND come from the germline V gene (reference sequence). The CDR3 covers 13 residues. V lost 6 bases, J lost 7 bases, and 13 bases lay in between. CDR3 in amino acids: CASSPLTGQPQHF. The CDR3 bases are TGTGCCAGTAGCCCCCTTACAGGACAGCCCCAGCATTTT.

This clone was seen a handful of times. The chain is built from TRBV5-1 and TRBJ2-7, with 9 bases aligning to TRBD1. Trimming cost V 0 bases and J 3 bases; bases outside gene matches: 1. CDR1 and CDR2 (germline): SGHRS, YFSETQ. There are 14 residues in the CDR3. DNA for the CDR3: TGCGCCAGCAGCTTGGTGGGACAGGGCTACGAGCAGTACTTC. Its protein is CASSLVGQGYEQYF. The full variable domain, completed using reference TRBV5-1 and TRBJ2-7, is KAGVTQTPRYLIKTRGQQVTLSCSPISGHRSVSWYQQTPGQGLQFLFEYFSETQRNKGNFPGRFSGRQFSNSRSEMNVSTLELGDSALYLCASSLVGQGYEQYFGPGTRLTVT.

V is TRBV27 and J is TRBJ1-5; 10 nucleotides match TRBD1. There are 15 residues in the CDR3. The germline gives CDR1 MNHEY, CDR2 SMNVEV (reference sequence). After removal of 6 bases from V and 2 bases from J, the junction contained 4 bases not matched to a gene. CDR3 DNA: TGTGCCAGCAGCCGGGACAGGGGAGGCAATCAGCCCCAGCATTTT. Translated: CASSRDRGGNQPQHF.

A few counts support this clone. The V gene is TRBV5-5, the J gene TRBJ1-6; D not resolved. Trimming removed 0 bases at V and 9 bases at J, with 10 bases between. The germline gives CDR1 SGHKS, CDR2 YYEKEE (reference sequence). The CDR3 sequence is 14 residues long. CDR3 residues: CASSLARTSSPLHF. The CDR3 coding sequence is TGTGCCAGCAGCTTGGCCCGTACAAGTTCACCCCTCCACTTT.

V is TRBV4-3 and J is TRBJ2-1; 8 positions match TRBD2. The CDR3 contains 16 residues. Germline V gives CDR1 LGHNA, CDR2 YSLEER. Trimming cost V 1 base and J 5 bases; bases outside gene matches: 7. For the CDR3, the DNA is TGCGCCAGCAGCCAAGCTCTGGCGGGGGGAAACAATGAGCAGTTCTTC. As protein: CASSQALAGGNNEQFF.

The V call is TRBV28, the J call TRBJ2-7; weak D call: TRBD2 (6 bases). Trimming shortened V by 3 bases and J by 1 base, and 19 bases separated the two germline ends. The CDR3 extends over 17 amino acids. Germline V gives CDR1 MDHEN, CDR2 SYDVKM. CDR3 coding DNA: TGTGCCAGCAGTTTGAACTTTGGAGGGCCGGGATCCTACGAGCAGTACTTC. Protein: CASSLNFGGPGSYEQYF.